These T cell receptor beta chains were read from a single sample in a study of T cells after yellow fever vaccination. TCRdb recomputed calls from the 5' RACE reads with MiXCR, one row per CDR3 protein. The sample includes roughly 310,000 distinct CDR3 sequences, 8.5% to 9% of them seen just once. The source material was PBMCs, sampled on the day of the first yellow fever vaccination. These TCRs come from a man younger than 30 who received the YFV17D yellow fever vaccine. Each CDR3 is given with its conserved first and last residue. A D gene is named only where the DNA matches it firmly. Some rows mark clone size as missing; the rest say once, few, many or name a class of expanded clone.

TRBD1 few TRBJ1-2 TRBV2 TGTGCCAGCAGTGGACAGGGCTTCGGTGGCTACACCTTC CASSGQGFGGYTF
NA NA TRBJ1-2 TRBV15 TGTGCCACCAGCAGAGATCGGGCGGATAACTATGGCTACACCTTC CATSRDRADNYGYTF
NA few TRBJ2-1 TRBV5-1 TGCGCCAGCAGCTTTGGGAGGTTGGTTTACAATGAGCAGTTCTTC CASSFGRLVYNEQFF
NA many TRBJ1-2 TRBV7-2 TGTGCCAGCAGCTTAGCTCCAGGTCCGAACTATGGCTACACCTTC CASSLAPGPNYGYTF
NA few TRBJ2-1 TRBV27 TGTGCCAGCAGTCCAGGACAGTCGGACTACAATGAGCAGTTCTTC CASSPGQSDYNEQFF
NA NA TRBJ2-5 TRBV4-3 TGCGCCAGCAGCCAAGTATCTGCGGGGACCACTATGGCCCAGTACTTC CASSQVSAGTTMAQYF
NA NA TRBJ1-2 TRBV20-1 TGCAGTGCCACCGACAGGTTGGGCCACTATGGCTACACCTTC CSATDRLGHYGYTF
TRBD2 many TRBJ2-5 TRBV25-1 TGTGCCAGCAGCCCGACTAGCGGGGGTTCTGAGACCCAGTACTTC CASSPTSGGSETQYF
NA few TRBJ2-2 TRBV5-1 TGCGCCAGCAGCTTTGTAGGAACCACCGGGGAGCTGTTTTTT CASSFVGTTGELFF
TRBD2 NA TRBJ2-5 TRBV10-3 TGTGCCACACGAACTGGACTAGCGGGCCAAGAGACCCAGTACTTC CATRTGLAGQETQYF
TRBD1 NA TRBJ2-3 TRBV11-2 TGTGCCAGCAGCCCAATAGTGGACAGGGGGCTTAGAACGCAGTATTTT CASSPIVDRGLRTQYF
TRBD2 few TRBJ2-1 TRBV20-1 TGCAGTGCTGATGCGGGGACTAGCGGTTACAATGAGCAGTTCTTC CSADAGTSGYNEQFF
TRBD1 few TRBJ2-7 TRBV4-3 TGCGCCAGCAGCCAAGGGCCGGAGGGACAGGGGTCTGCCGAGCAGTACTTC CASSQGPEGQGSAEQYF
NA NA TRBJ1-1 TRBV20-1 TGCAGTGCTAGAGATGGGAACTGGCGTGGGACTGAAGCTTTCTTT CSARDGNWRGTEAFF
NA NA TRBJ1-3 TRBV12-3/TRBV12-4 TGTGCCAGCGGGATCAAGGTTGGCACCATATATTTT CASGIKVGTIYF
NA NA TRBJ2-1 TRBV20-1 TGCAGTGCTGCCCCTTCTCGTCCCTACAATGAGCAGTTCTTC CSAAPSRPYNEQFF
TRBD1 NA TRBJ1-3 TRBV20-1 TGCAGTGCCAGACAGTCGACAGGGGGCGCCTTT CSARQSTGGAF
NA NA TRBJ1-3 TRBV5-1 TGCGCCAGCAGCTTGGTCGTAGGAGGGGCTCTCTCTGGAAACACCATATATTTT CASSLVVGGALSGNTIYF
NA few TRBJ2-6 TRBV18 TGTGCCAGCTCACGGGTCCCTGGGGCCAACGTCCTGACTTTC CASSRVPGANVLTF
NA NA TRBJ1-5 TRBV4-3 TGCGCCAGCAGCCAAGAATGGCACAGCAATCAGCCCCAGCATTTT CASSQEWHSNQPQHF
NA many TRBJ1-5 TRBV5-5 TGTGCCAGCAGCCGGGCCGGGGGGCCAGATCAGCCCCAGCATTTT CASSRAGGPDQPQHF
NA NA TRBJ2-7 TRBV20-1 TGCAGTGCTAGAGGTCCGGGGCCGTACGAGCAGTACTTC CSARGPGPYEQYF
NA NA TRBJ1-1 TRBV12-3/TRBV12-4 TGTGCCAGCACTACGACAGCCGGGAACACTGAAGCTTTCTTT CASTTTAGNTEAFF
NA many TRBJ1-1 TRBV5-1 TGCGCCAGCAGCTTTGGAGGGGGAAGAACTGAAGCTTTCTTT CASSFGGGRTEAFF
NA NA TRBJ2-1 TRBV7-3 TGTGCCAGCAGCAGTGAACAGGGTTATGAGCAGTTCTTC CASSSEQGYEQFF
NA few TRBJ2-1 TRBV15 TGTGCCACCAGCTGGGGGAGGGGGATGGGTAGGAATGAGCAGTTCTTC CATSWGRGMGRNEQFF
NA NA TRBJ1-1 TRBV20-1 TGCAGTGCTTGCAGGAGGCCCCCTCGGGACACTGAAGCTTTCTTT CSACRRPPRDTEAFF
NA few TRBJ2-4 TRBV3-1 TGTGCCAGCAGCCAGCGAAGGGAGATGACAGGGAGGAGGGTTAACATTCAGTACTTC CASSQRREMTGRRVNIQYF
NA few TRBJ1-3 TRBV7-2 TGTGCCAGCAGCTCTCCGGACGGGAGGAGCTCTGGAAACACCATATATTTT CASSSPDGRSSGNTIYF
NA NA TRBJ2-3 TRBV6-2/TRBV6-3 TGTGCCAGCAGTTATCGGGGGGCGTTGTCAGATACGCAGTATTTT CASSYRGALSDTQYF
NA NA TRBJ2-7 TRBV20-1 TGCAGTGGAAGGATCTCACGGGAGCAGTACTTC CSGRISREQYF
NA few TRBJ1-2 TRBV5-1 TGCGCCAGCAGCTTGGCCTTAGGGGGTTCCGTGGAAGGCTACACCTTC CASSLALGGSVEGYTF
TRBD1 few TRBJ2-3 TRBV6-2/TRBV6-3 TGTGCCAGCTGGACCCCCAGGGGGACGACAGATACGCAGTATTTT CASWTPRGTTDTQYF
TRBD2 few TRBJ2-1 TRBV4-3 TGCGCCAGCAGCCAAGATCCGGGGGGCAATGAGCAGTTCTTC CASSQDPGGNEQFF
TRBD1 NA TRBJ1-1 TRBV5-1 TGCGCCAGCAGCTTGTTACAGGGGGAGGGGACTGAAGCTTTCTTT CASSLLQGEGTEAFF
NA many TRBJ1-6 TRBV27 TGTGCCAGCAGTTTCGGGCGGACCTCCTATAATTCACCCCTCCACTTT CASSFGRTSYNSPLHF
NA many TRBJ2-1 TRBV7-2 TGTGCCAGCAGCTTAGCCGGCGGACTGTACAATGAGCAGTTCTTC CASSLAGGLYNEQFF
NA few TRBJ2-4 TRBV5-1 TGCGCCAGCAGCTTGGCGGGGCGCCGAGAGGTCATTCAGTACTTC CASSLAGRREVIQYF
NA few TRBJ1-2 TRBV12-3/TRBV12-4 TGTGCCAGCAGCGGGGGGTACTATGGCTACACCTTC CASSGGYYGYTF
NA NA TRBJ1-2 TRBV9 TGTGCCAGCAGCGTAGCTTCCCCAGCGGGGGCCGACTATGGCTACACCTTC CASSVASPAGADYGYTF
NA NA TRBJ2-1 TRBV27 TGTGCCAGCAGTTTCAGTGTTTCCTACAATGAGCAGTTCTTC CASSFSVSYNEQFF
NA many TRBJ2-5 TRBV18 TGTGCCAGCTCCCAGGACATTCAAGAGACCCAGTACTTC CASSQDIQETQYF
NA NA TRBJ2-6 TRBV5-1 TGCGCCAGCAGCTTTGGCCTCGCTGGGGCCAACGTCCTGACTTTC CASSFGLAGANVLTF
NA many TRBJ2-5 TRBV19 TGTGCCAGTAGTATAAGTTGGGCAGAAGAGACCCAGTACTTC CASSISWAEETQYF
NA few TRBJ2-2 TRBV6-5 TGTGCCAGCAGTTACGCGAGGGGCACCGGGGAGCTGTTTTTT CASSYARGTGELFF
TRBD2 NA TRBJ2-1 TRBV12-3/TRBV12-4 TGTGCCAGCAGTTTAGGCGGGGGGGCCGAGATACAGTTCTTC CASSLGGGAEIQFF
NA many TRBJ1-1 TRBV7-3 TGTGCCAGCAGCTTATTCCCCGAGAACACTGAAGCTTTCTTT CASSLFPENTEAFF
NA many TRBJ2-3 TRBV20-1 TGCAGTGCTAGAGATGTCGGGCATCTCAGCACAGATACGCAGTATTTT CSARDVGHLSTDTQYF